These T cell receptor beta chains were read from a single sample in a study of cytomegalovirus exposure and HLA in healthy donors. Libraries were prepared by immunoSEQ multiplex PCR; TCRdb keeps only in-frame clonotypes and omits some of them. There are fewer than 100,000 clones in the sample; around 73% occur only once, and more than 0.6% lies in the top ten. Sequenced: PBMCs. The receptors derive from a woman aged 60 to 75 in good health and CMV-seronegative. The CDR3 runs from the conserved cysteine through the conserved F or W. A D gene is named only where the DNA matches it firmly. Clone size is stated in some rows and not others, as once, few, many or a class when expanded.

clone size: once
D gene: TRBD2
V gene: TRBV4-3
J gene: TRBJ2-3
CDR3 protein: CASSLASGGGTDTQYF
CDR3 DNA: TGCGCCAGCAGCCTAGCTAGCGGGGGGGGCACAGATACGCAGTATTTT

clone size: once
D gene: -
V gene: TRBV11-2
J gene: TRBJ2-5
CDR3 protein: CASSPERAGMETQYF
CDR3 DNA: TGTGCCAGCAGCCCCGAGCGGGCAGGCATGGAGACCCAGTACTTC

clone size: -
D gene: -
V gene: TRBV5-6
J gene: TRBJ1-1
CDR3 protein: CASSTGPRGNAFF
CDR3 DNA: TGTGCCAGCAGCACCGGACCCCGGGGGAACGCTTTCTTT

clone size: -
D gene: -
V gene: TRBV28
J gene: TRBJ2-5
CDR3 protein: CASSSQGYQETQYF
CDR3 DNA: TGTGCCAGCAGTTCTCAGGGGTACCAAGAGACCCAGTACTTC

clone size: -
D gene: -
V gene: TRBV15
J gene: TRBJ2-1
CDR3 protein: CATSSPQGPEFF
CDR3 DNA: TGTGCCACCAGCAGTCCCCAGGGGCCCGAGTTCTTC

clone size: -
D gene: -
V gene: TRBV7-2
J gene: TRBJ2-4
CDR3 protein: CASSSNGQSNIQYF
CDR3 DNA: TGTGCCAGCAGCTCAAACGGACAGTCTAACATTCAGTACTTC

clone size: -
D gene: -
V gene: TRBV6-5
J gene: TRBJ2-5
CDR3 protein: CASSFGGGLETQYF
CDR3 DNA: TGTGCCAGCAGTTTTGGGGGGGGGCTGGAGACCCAGTACTTC

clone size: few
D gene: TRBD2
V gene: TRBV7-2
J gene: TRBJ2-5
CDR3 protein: CASSLVAGVGETQYF
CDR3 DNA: TGTGCCAGCAGCTTAGTTGCGGGAGTGGGAGAGACCCAGTACTTC

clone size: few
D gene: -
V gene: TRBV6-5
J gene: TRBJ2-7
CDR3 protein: CASSYSLARPYEQYF
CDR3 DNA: TGTGCCAGCAGTTACTCTTTAGCGCGACCCTACGAGCAGTACTTC

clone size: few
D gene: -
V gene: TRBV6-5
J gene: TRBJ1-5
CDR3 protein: CASSPHESQPQHF
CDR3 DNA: TGTGCCAGCAGTCCACACGAATCTCAGCCCCAGCATTTT

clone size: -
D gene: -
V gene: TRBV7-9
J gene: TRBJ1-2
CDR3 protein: CASSSPQFDGYTF
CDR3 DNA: TGTGCCAGCAGCTCACCTCAGTTTGATGGCTACACCTTC

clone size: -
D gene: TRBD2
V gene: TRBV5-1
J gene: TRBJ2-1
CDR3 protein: CASSFSTGLPYNEQFF
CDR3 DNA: TGCGCCAGCAGCTTTAGTACGGGACTACCCTACAATGAGCAGTTCTTC

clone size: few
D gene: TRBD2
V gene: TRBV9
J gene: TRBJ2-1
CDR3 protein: CASSALLAGNNEQFF
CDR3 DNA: TGTGCCAGCAGCGCCTTGCTAGCGGGCAACAATGAGCAGTTCTTC

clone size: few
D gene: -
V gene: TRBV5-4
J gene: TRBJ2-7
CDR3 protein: CASSQQGTSYEQYF
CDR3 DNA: TGTGCCAGCAGCCAACAGGGTACTTCCTACGAGCAGTACTTC

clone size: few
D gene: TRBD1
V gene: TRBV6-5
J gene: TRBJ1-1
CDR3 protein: CASSYKRGQGRTEAFF
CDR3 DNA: TGTGCCAGCAGTTACAAAAGAGGACAGGGAAGGACTGAAGCTTTCTTT

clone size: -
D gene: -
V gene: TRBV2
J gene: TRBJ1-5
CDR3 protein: CASRGDMNQPQHF
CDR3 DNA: TGTGCCAGCAGGGGGGACATGAATCAGCCCCAGCATTTT

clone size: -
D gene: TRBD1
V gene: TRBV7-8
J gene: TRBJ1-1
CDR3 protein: CASSTPGTGREAFF
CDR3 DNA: TGTGCCAGCAGCACCCCCGGGACAGGACGAGAAGCTTTCTTT

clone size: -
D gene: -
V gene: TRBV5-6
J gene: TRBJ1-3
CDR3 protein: CASSPPTGDSGNTIYF
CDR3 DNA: TGTGCCAGCAGCCCACCGACGGGGGATTCTGGAAACACCATATATTTT

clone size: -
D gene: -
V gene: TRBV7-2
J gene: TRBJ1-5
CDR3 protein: CASSMQGNQPQHF
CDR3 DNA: TGTGCCAGCAGCATGCAGGGGAATCAGCCCCAGCATTTT

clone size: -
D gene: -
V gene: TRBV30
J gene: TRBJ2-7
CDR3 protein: CAWSRHASYEQYF
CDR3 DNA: TGTGCCTGGAGCAGACACGCTTCCTACGAGCAGTACTTC

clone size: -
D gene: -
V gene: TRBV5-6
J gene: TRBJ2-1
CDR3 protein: CASSLSRMGILALYNEQFF
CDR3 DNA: TGTGCCAGCAGCTTGAGTCGGATGGGAATCCTAGCGCTCTACAATGAGCAGTTCTTC

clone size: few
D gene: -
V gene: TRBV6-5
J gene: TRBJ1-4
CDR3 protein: CASSSQGEKLFF
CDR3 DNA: TGTGCCAGCAGTTCACAGGGAGAAAAACTGTTTTTT

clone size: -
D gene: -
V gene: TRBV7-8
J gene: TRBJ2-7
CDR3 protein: CASSSLDRQSYEQYF
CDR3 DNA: TGTGCCAGCAGCTCCTTGGACAGACAGTCCTACGAGCAGTACTTC

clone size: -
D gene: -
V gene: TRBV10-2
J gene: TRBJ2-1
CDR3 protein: CASTGGEDYNEQFF
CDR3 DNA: TGCGCCAGCACGGGGGGCGAGGACTACAATGAGCAGTTCTTC

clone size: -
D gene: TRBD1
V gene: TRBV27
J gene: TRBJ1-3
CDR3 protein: CASSRTGGNTIYF
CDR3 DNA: TGTGCCAGCAGTAGGACAGGGGGAAACACCATATATTTT

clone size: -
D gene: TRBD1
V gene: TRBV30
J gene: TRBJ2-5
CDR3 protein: CAWSVRGGETQYF
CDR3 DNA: TGTGCCTGGAGTGTACGAGGGGGCGAGACCCAGTACTTC

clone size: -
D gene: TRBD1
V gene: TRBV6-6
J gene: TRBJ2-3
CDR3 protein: CASNFLGTARDTQYF
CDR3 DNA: TGTGCCAGCAACTTCTTAGGGACAGCCCGAGATACGCAGTATTTT

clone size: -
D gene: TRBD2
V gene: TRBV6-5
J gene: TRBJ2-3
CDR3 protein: CASSSLRAGGRDTQYF
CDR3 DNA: TGTGCCAGCAGTTCGCTTCGGGCGGGAGGTCGAGATACGCAGTATTTT

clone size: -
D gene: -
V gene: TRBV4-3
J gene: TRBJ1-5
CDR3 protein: CASSQEPWGDSNQPQHF
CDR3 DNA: TGCGCCAGCAGCCAAGAGCCCTGGGGGGATAGCAATCAGCCCCAGCATTTT

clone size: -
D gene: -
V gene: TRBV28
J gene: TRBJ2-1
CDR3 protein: CASSPGSGNSNEQFF
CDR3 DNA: TGTGCCAGCAGCCCAGGGTCAGGGAACTCCAATGAGCAGTTCTTC

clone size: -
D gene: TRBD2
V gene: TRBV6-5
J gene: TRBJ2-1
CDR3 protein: CASSYRSGGRYNEQFF
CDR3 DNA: TGTGCCAGCAGTTACAGGTCGGGAGGGCGCTACAATGAGCAGTTCTTC

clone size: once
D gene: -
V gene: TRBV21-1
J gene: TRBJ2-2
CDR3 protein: CASSPLTGELFF
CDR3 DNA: TGTGCCAGCAGCCCGTTGACCGGGGAGCTGTTTTTT

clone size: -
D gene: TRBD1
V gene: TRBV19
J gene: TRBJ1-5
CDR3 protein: CASSVGQGTNQPQHF
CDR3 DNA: TGTGCCAGTAGTGTCGGACAGGGGACAAATCAGCCCCAGCATTTT

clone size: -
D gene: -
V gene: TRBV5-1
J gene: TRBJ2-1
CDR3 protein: CASSLSRGFYNEQFF
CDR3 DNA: TGCGCCAGCAGCTTGTCTCGGGGTTTCTACAATGAGCAGTTCTTC

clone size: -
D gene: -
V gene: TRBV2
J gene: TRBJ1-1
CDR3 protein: CASRTLGGAEAFF
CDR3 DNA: TGTGCCAGCAGAACGCTGGGGGGAGCTGAAGCTTTCTTT

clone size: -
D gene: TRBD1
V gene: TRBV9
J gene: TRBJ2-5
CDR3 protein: CASSGTGGAWETQYF
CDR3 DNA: TGTGCCAGCAGCGGGACAGGGGGCGCTTGGGAGACCCAGTACTTC

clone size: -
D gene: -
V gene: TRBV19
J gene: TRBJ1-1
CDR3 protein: CASSPLPGTEAFF
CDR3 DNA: TGTGCCAGTAGCCCTTTACCCGGGACAGAAGCTTTCTTT

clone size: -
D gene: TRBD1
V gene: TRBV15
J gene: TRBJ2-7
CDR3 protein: CATSPTGGDSYEQYF
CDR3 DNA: TGTGCCACCAGTCCGACAGGGGGCGACTCCTACGAGCAGTACTTC

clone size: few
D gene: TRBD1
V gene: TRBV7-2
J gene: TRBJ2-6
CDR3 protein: CAARGTGGNSGANVLTF
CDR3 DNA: TGTGCCGCCCGGGGGACAGGCGGCAACTCTGGGGCCAACGTCCTGACTTTC

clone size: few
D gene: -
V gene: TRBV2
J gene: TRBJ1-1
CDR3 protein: CASSYNRELAFF
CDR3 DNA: TGTGCCAGCAGCTACAACAGGGAGTTGGCTTTCTTT

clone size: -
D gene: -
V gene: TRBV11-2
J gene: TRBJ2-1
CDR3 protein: CASTTSGAYNEQFF
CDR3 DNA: TGTGCCAGCACCACGTCAGGGGCCTACAATGAGCAGTTCTTC

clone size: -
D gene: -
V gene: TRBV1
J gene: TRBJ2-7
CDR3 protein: CTSSQEISGGGVEQYF
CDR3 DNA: TGCACCAGCAGCCAAGAGATCTCTGGAGGGGGGGTCGAGCAGTACTTC

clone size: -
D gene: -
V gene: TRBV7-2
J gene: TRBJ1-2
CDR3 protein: CASSLGVGREDGYTF
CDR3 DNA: TGTGCCAGCAGCTTAGGAGTGGGCAGGGAGGATGGCTACACCTTC

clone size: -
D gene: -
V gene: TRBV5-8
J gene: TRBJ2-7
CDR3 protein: CASSFKGLLDYEQYF
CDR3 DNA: TGTGCCAGCAGCTTCAAGGGACTTCTGGACTACGAGCAGTACTTC

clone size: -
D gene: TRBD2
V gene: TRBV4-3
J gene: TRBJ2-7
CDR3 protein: CASRPGLAGLYEQYF
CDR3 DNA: TGCGCCAGCAGACCCGGACTAGCGGGATTGTACGAGCAGTACTTC

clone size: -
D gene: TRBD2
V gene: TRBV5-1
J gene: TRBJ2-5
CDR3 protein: CASTIAGGQKTQYF
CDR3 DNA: TGCGCCAGCACCATAGCGGGGGGGCAGAAGACCCAGTACTTC

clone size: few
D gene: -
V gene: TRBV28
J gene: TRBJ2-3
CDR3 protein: CASSPTGRGWVTDTQYF
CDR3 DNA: TGTGCCAGCAGTCCTACAGGGAGGGGTTGGGTCACAGATACGCAGTATTTT

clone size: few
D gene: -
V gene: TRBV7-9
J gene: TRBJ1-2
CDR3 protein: CASSLAGPVYGYTF
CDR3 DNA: TGTGCCAGCAGCTTAGCGGGGCCAGTCTATGGCTACACCTTC

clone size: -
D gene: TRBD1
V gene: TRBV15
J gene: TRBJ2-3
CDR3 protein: CASTRGLADTQYF
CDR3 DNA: TGTGCCTCGACCAGGGGGCTTGCAGATACGCAGTATTTT

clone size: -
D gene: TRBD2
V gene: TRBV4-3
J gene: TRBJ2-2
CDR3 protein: CASSQGYGGGNTGELFF
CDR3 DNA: TGCGCCAGCAGCCAAGGCTACGGGGGGGGGAACACCGGGGAGCTGTTTTTT

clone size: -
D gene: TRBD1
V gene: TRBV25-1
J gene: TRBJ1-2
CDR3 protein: CASSEVGQGASGYTF
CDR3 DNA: TGTGCCAGCAGTGAAGTAGGACAGGGGGCTAGTGGCTACACCTTC

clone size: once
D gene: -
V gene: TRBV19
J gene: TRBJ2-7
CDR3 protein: CASSIEQTSYGYEQYF
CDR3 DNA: TGTGCCAGTAGTATAGAGCAGACATCATACGGCTACGAGCAGTACTTC

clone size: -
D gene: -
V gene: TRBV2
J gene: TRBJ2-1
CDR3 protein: CASSERGGLNNEQFF
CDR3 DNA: TGTGCCAGCAGTGAGAGGGGGGGCTTAAACAATGAGCAGTTCTTC

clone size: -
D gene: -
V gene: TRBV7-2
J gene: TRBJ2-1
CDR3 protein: CASSPNGRGKDEQFF
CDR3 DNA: TGTGCCAGCAGCCCAAACGGACGGGGAAAAGATGAGCAGTTCTTC

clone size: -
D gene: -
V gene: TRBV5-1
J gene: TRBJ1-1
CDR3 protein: CASSLTGSGSLNTEAFF
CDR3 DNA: TGCGCCAGCAGCTTGACGGGATCCGGGAGTCTGAACACTGAAGCTTTCTTT

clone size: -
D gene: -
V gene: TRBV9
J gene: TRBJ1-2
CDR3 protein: CASSSDDMEYYGYTF
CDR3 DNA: TGTGCCAGCAGCTCAGACGACATGGAATACTATGGCTACACCTTC

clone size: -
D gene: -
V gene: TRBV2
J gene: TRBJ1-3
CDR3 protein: CASSETTGNTIYF
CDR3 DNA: TGTGCCAGCAGTGAAACAACTGGAAACACCATATATTTT